Listed below are T cell receptor beta chains from one sample, sequenced in a study of beta chain features in type 1 diabetes. Some clones are missing from TCRdb's copy, which holds only in-frame ones; the method was immunoSEQ multiplex PCR. The sample yields tens of thousands of clones, just over 50% seen once. Specimen: Tregs from blood. The receptors were sampled from a woman younger than 35 in good health. Each CDR3 is given with its conserved first and last residue. The order of the fields is clone size, D gene, CDR3 length, J gene, V gene, CDR3 DNA, CDR3 protein. The D gene is left open where the match is weak. Rows may omit the clone size; those that give it use once, few, many or a size class.

abundance: medium-sized; d_gene: NA; len: 14; j_gene: TRBJ2-3; v_gene: TRBV10-3; CDR3nt: TGTGCCATCAGTGGACGGGGAAGCACAGATACGCAGTATTTT; CDR3aa: CAISGRGSTDTQYF
abundance: NA; d_gene: NA; len: 14; j_gene: TRBJ2-7; v_gene: TRBV5-1; CDR3nt: TGCGCCAGCAGCTTGCGGACAGACTCCTACGAGCAGTACTTC; CDR3aa: CASSLRTDSYEQYF
abundance: NA; d_gene: TRBD1; len: 12; j_gene: TRBJ2-2; v_gene: TRBV10-1; CDR3nt: TGCGCCACCCGGGACAGTGCCGGGGAGCTGTTTTTT; CDR3aa: CATRDSAGELFF
abundance: NA; d_gene: TRBD2; len: 16; j_gene: TRBJ2-1; v_gene: TRBV29-1; CDR3nt: TGCAGCGTCGGGCGACTAGCGGGAGGAGTGGTCGATGAGCAGTTCTTC; CDR3aa: CSVGRLAGGVVDEQFF
abundance: few; d_gene: TRBD2; len: 17; j_gene: TRBJ2-2; v_gene: TRBV4-1; CDR3nt: TGCGCCAGCAGCCAGGCCAGGACTAGCGGGAACACCGGGGAGCTGTTTTTT; CDR3aa: CASSQARTSGNTGELFF
abundance: few; d_gene: NA; len: 14; j_gene: TRBJ1-2; v_gene: TRBV28; CDR3nt: TGTGCCAGCAGTTCTCATCCCCAGAACTATGGCTACACCTTC; CDR3aa: CASSSHPQNYGYTF
abundance: few; d_gene: NA; len: 12; j_gene: TRBJ1-5; v_gene: TRBV7-2; CDR3nt: TGTGCCAGCAATGGGGCAAGCCAGCCCCAGCATTTT; CDR3aa: CASNGASQPQHF
abundance: NA; d_gene: NA; len: 14; j_gene: TRBJ2-7; v_gene: TRBV29-1; CDR3nt: TGCAGCGTTAAAGGGCAGGAAGACTCCTACGAGCAGTACTTC; CDR3aa: CSVKGQEDSYEQYF
abundance: NA; d_gene: TRBD1; len: 17; j_gene: TRBJ2-2; v_gene: TRBV18; CDR3nt: TGTGCCAGCTCACCTAGACAGGGCCTAGGAAACACCGGGGAGCTGTTTTTT; CDR3aa: CASSPRQGLGNTGELFF
abundance: NA; d_gene: TRBD2; len: 15; j_gene: TRBJ2-5; v_gene: TRBV28; CDR3nt: TGTGCCAGCAGTTCAACTAGCGGGATGTTAGAGACCCAGTACTTC; CDR3aa: CASSSTSGMLETQYF
abundance: NA; d_gene: TRBD1; len: 15; j_gene: TRBJ1-5; v_gene: TRBV19; CDR3nt: TGTGCCACCGGACAGGCGGGATTAAGCAATCAGCCCCAGCATTTT; CDR3aa: CATGQAGLSNQPQHF
abundance: NA; d_gene: TRBD1; len: 16; j_gene: TRBJ2-1; v_gene: TRBV2; CDR3nt: TGTGCCAGCAGTTATACCGGGACAGGGGACTACAATGAGCAGTTCTTC; CDR3aa: CASSYTGTGDYNEQFF
abundance: NA; d_gene: TRBD1; len: 14; j_gene: TRBJ1-2; v_gene: TRBV19; CDR3nt: TGTGCCAGTAGTATAGAGAGGACAGGCGTTGGCTACACCTTC; CDR3aa: CASSIERTGVGYTF
abundance: once; d_gene: NA; len: 16; j_gene: TRBJ2-7; v_gene: TRBV4-2; CDR3nt: TGTGCCAGCAGCCAGTCGGGACTCTCAGTCCCCCACGAGCAGTACTTC; CDR3aa: CASSQSGLSVPHEQYF
abundance: NA; d_gene: TRBD1; len: 14; j_gene: TRBJ1-4; v_gene: TRBV19; CDR3nt: TGTGGGACAGGGCCCCGAACTTCTAATGAAAAACTGTTTTTT; CDR3aa: CGTGPRTSNEKLFF
abundance: NA; d_gene: TRBD1; len: 16; j_gene: TRBJ2-7; v_gene: TRBV2; CDR3nt: TGTGCCAGCAGTCGACAGGGGCCCCTAAGTCTAGGCGAGCAGTACTTC; CDR3aa: CASSRQGPLSLGEQYF
abundance: NA; d_gene: NA; len: 16; j_gene: TRBJ1-1; v_gene: TRBV14; CDR3nt: TGTGCCAGCAGCCAAGTCAGCTCAACCGGGGTCACTGAAGCTTTCTTT; CDR3aa: CASSQVSSTGVTEAFF
abundance: NA; d_gene: TRBD1; len: 15; j_gene: TRBJ1-6; v_gene: TRBV5-1; CDR3nt: TGCGCCAGCAGCCTTGGGACAGGACGTAATTCACCCCTCCACTTT; CDR3aa: CASSLGTGRNSPLHF
abundance: NA; d_gene: TRBD2; len: 16; j_gene: TRBJ2-3; v_gene: TRBV2; CDR3nt: TGTGCCAGCAGGCGGACTAGCGGGAGTATCTCAGATACGCAGTATTTT; CDR3aa: CASRRTSGSISDTQYF
abundance: NA; d_gene: TRBD2; len: 17; j_gene: TRBJ2-3; v_gene: TRBV5-1; CDR3nt: TGCGCCAGCAGCTTGGAGGTTCTAGCGGGCAGCACAGATACGCAGTATTTT; CDR3aa: CASSLEVLAGSTDTQYF
abundance: NA; d_gene: TRBD1; len: 16; j_gene: TRBJ2-1; v_gene: TRBV4-2; CDR3nt: TGTGCCAGCAGCCAAGGGCCCGGGACAGGGGGCAATGAGCAGTTCTTC; CDR3aa: CASSQGPGTGGNEQFF
abundance: NA; d_gene: TRBD1; len: 16; j_gene: TRBJ2-4; v_gene: TRBV28; CDR3nt: TGTGCCAGCAGTTTATTCGGGACAGGGGTAAAAAACATTCAGTACTTC; CDR3aa: CASSLFGTGVKNIQYF
abundance: few; d_gene: NA; len: 16; j_gene: TRBJ2-2; v_gene: TRBV5-4; CDR3nt: TGTGCCAGCAGCGTCCGGGACTTGGGGAACACCGGGGAGCTGTTTTTT; CDR3aa: CASSVRDLGNTGELFF
abundance: few; d_gene: TRBD1; len: 14; j_gene: TRBJ2-1; v_gene: TRBV6-6; CDR3nt: TGTGCCAGCGCTAGGGGGCCTGCCTACAATGAGCAGTTCTTC; CDR3aa: CASARGPAYNEQFF
abundance: NA; d_gene: TRBD1; len: 18; j_gene: TRBJ2-7; v_gene: TRBV9; CDR3nt: TGTGCCAGCAGCGTAGGAGGGTCGGGGGACAGGGGGCGGTACGAGCAGTACTTC; CDR3aa: CASSVGGSGDRGRYEQYF
abundance: few; d_gene: NA; len: 14; j_gene: TRBJ1-5; v_gene: TRBV5-1; CDR3nt: TGCGCCAGCAGCTTGGGGGGAGGCAATCAGCCCCAGCATTTT; CDR3aa: CASSLGGGNQPQHF
abundance: few; d_gene: NA; len: 15; j_gene: TRBJ2-1; v_gene: TRBV18; CDR3nt: TGTGCCAGCTCACCGCCCCTGGCGGCCTACAATGAGCAGTTCTTC; CDR3aa: CASSPPLAAYNEQFF
abundance: NA; d_gene: TRBD2; len: 15; j_gene: TRBJ2-7; v_gene: TRBV11-1; CDR3nt: TGTGCCAGCAGCCCGCGTTCGGGAGGGCCCCGCGAGCAGTACTTC; CDR3aa: CASSPRSGGPREQYF
abundance: NA; d_gene: TRBD1; len: 14; j_gene: TRBJ1-1; v_gene: TRBV10-3; CDR3nt: TGTGCCATCAGCCCGGGACAGATGGGGACTGAAGCTTTCTTT; CDR3aa: CAISPGQMGTEAFF
abundance: NA; d_gene: TRBD2; len: 17; j_gene: TRBJ2-2; v_gene: TRBV12-5; CDR3nt: TGTGCTAGTGGTAACGGACTAGCGGGAGGTCTAACCGGGGAGCTGTTTTTT; CDR3aa: CASGNGLAGGLTGELFF
abundance: NA; d_gene: NA; len: 14; j_gene: TRBJ2-2; v_gene: TRBV29-1; CDR3nt: TGCAGCGTCCCGGACAGAGCCCACACCGGGGAGCTGTTTTTT; CDR3aa: CSVPDRAHTGELFF
abundance: NA; d_gene: NA; len: 15; j_gene: TRBJ1-1; v_gene: TRBV30; CDR3nt: TGTGCCTGGAGGGCCCCAGGAGGGGCGAACACTGAAGCTTTCTTT; CDR3aa: CAWRAPGGANTEAFF
abundance: NA; d_gene: TRBD1; len: 18; j_gene: TRBJ2-7; v_gene: TRBV2; CDR3nt: TGTGCCAGCAGGGCACGGACAGGGTTAGGACGTACGAGCTACGAGCAGTACTTC; CDR3aa: CASRARTGLGRTSYEQYF
abundance: few; d_gene: NA; len: 21; j_gene: TRBJ2-7; v_gene: TRBV10-3; CDR3nt: TGTGCCATCAGTGGCGCTGGGGGCAGAACGACCCTTACTGGTACCACACTCGAGCAGTACTTC; CDR3aa: CAISGAGGRTTLTGTTLEQYF
abundance: few; d_gene: TRBD2; len: 15; j_gene: TRBJ2-5; v_gene: TRBV6-1; CDR3nt: TGTGCCAGCAGCCCCATCCTAGCGGGAGGGGGGACCCAGTACTTC; CDR3aa: CASSPILAGGGTQYF
abundance: few; d_gene: NA; len: 14; j_gene: TRBJ2-3; v_gene: TRBV27; CDR3nt: TGTGCCAGCAGCGACGTCGGGAGCACAGATACGCAGTATTTT; CDR3aa: CASSDVGSTDTQYF
abundance: NA; d_gene: TRBD1; len: 15; j_gene: TRBJ1-1; v_gene: TRBV2; CDR3nt: TGTGCCAGCAGAGGCGAGGGGGCGGTGAACACTGAAGCTTTCTTT; CDR3aa: CASRGEGAVNTEAFF
abundance: NA; d_gene: TRBD2; len: 18; j_gene: TRBJ2-2; v_gene: TRBV7-2; CDR3nt: TGTGCCAGCAGCTTAGCCCTGCGTAGGCGGGAGGGCCTGGGGGAGCTGTTTTTT; CDR3aa: CASSLALRRREGLGELFF
abundance: few; d_gene: NA; len: 16; j_gene: TRBJ2-7; v_gene: TRBV4-2; CDR3nt: TGTGCCAGCAGCCAAGATGGCTCAGCCAGAAACTACGAGCAGTACTTC; CDR3aa: CASSQDGSARNYEQYF
abundance: few; d_gene: NA; len: 12; j_gene: TRBJ2-7; v_gene: TRBV29-1; CDR3nt: TGCAGCGTGGGTCGAGGACACGACGAGCAGTACTTC; CDR3aa: CSVGRGHDEQYF
abundance: few; d_gene: TRBD2; len: 18; j_gene: TRBJ2-1; v_gene: TRBV11-2; CDR3nt: TGTGCCAGCAGCTCCCCTGGACTAGCGGGAGCATCCTACAATGAGCAGTTCTTC; CDR3aa: CASSSPGLAGASYNEQFF
abundance: few; d_gene: NA; len: 13; j_gene: TRBJ2-7; v_gene: TRBV6-6; CDR3nt: TGTGCCAGCAGGCCGGGGGGCACATACGAGCAGTACTTC; CDR3aa: CASRPGGTYEQYF
abundance: NA; d_gene: NA; len: 13; j_gene: TRBJ2-5; v_gene: TRBV18; CDR3nt: TGTGCCAGCTCAGGGGCAGGACGAGAGACCCAGTACTTC; CDR3aa: CASSGAGRETQYF
abundance: once; d_gene: TRBD1; len: 15; j_gene: TRBJ1-4; v_gene: TRBV11-2; CDR3nt: TGTGCCAGCAGCCCCCGACAGGGTGAGGGTGAAAAACTGTTTTTT; CDR3aa: CASSPRQGEGEKLFF
abundance: few; d_gene: NA; len: 13; j_gene: TRBJ1-3; v_gene: TRBV2; CDR3nt: TGTGCCAGCATTCTAGGCGTCGATAGCACCATATATTTT; CDR3aa: CASILGVDSTIYF
abundance: NA; d_gene: NA; len: 11; j_gene: TRBJ1-1; v_gene: TRBV7-9; CDR3nt: TGTGCCAGCAGCCTGGGGAGGAGCGCTTTCTTT; CDR3aa: CASSLGRSAFF
abundance: few; d_gene: NA; len: 12; j_gene: TRBJ2-7; v_gene: TRBV7-8; CDR3nt: TGTGCCAGCAGCCCACAAGGGGCCGAGCAGTACTTC; CDR3aa: CASSPQGAEQYF
abundance: few; d_gene: NA; len: 14; j_gene: TRBJ1-2; v_gene: TRBV7-6; CDR3nt: TGTGCCAGCAGCTTAACCGAACATGGCTATGGCTACACCTTC; CDR3aa: CASSLTEHGYGYTF